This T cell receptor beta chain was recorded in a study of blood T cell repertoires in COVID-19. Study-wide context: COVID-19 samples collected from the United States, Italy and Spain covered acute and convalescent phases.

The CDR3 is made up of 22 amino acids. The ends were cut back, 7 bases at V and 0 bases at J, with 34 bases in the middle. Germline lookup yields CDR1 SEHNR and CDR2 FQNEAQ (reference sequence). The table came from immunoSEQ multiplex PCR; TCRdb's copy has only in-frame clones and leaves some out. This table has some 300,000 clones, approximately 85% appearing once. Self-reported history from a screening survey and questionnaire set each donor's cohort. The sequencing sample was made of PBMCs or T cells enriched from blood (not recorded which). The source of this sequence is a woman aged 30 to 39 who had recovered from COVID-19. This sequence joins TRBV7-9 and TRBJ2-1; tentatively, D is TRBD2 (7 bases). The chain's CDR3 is CASTLGGPGSGIPSSSYNEQFF. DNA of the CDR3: TGTGCCAGCACCCTGGGGGGGCCAGGGAGCGGGATCCCATCCTCCTCCTACAATGAGCAGTTCTTC.